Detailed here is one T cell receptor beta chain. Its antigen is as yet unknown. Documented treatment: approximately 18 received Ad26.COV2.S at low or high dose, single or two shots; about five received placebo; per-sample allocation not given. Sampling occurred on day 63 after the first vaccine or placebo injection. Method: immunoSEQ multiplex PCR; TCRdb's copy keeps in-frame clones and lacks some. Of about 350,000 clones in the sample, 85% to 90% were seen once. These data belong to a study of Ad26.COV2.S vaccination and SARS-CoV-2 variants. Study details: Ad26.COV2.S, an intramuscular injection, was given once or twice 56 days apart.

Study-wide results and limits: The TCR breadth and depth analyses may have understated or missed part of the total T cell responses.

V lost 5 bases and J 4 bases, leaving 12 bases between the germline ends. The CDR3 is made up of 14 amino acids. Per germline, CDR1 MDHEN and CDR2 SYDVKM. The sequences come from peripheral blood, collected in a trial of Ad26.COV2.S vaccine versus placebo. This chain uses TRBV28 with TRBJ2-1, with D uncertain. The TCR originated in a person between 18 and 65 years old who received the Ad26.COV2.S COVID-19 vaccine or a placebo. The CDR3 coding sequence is TGTGCCAGCAGTCGGTCAGAAAGTTACAATGAGCAGTTCTTC. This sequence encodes CASSRSESYNEQFF.